This T cell receptor beta chain was identified in a study of monozygotic twins with inflammatory bowel disease. CDR1 KGHDR and CDR2 SFDVKD come from the germline V gene. This CDR3 spans 15 amino acids. Via template switching, UMIs carrying a 6-nucleotide sample barcode were introduced. Following a re-call of the 5' RACE reads, TCRdb has one entry per CDR3 protein and lacks DNA. This sample's table reports 310,000 or so distinct CDR3 sequences. As to this clonotype: Its antigen remains unknown.

The study's findings and limits: Repertoire similarity matched across concordant and discordant twins, perhaps owing to limited power. Evidence did not back any single strong signal or clonotype linked to IBD.

The specimen was blood. The chain combines TRBV24-1 with TRBJ2-3; the D gene TCRdb calls, TRBD1, cannot be checked with no DNA. The receptor comes from a human donor with ulcerative colitis or Crohn's disease, or a healthy co-twin of an affected twin (not recorded which). CDR3 in amino acids: CATSDGQGGTDTQYF.